Shown below are 20 T cell receptor beta chains from a single sample sequenced in a study of blood T cell repertoires in COVID-19. Sequencing was performed with immunoSEQ multiplex PCR; in TCRdb, only in-frame clones are kept and a portion is missing. In the table there are about 130,000 clones, approximately 91% of which are singletons. The sequenced sample was peripheral blood. The source of these receptors is a woman at least 80 years old with acute or convalescent COVID-19.

CDR3 region: CASSDRRGTNYEQYF. The CDR3 region has the DNA TGTGCCAGCAGTGACAGGCGGGGGACAAACTACGAGCAGTACTTC. The V call is TRBV2, the J call TRBJ2-7, with a tentative D call TRBD2 (7 bases). CDR1 and CDR2 from the germline V gene are SNHLY and FYNNEI. V was shortened by 3 bases and J by 3 bases, with 15 bases between the two germline ends. This CDR3 is built from 15 residues.

The V and J genes are TRBV7-8 and TRBJ1-1; D unresolved. Trimming cost V 5 bases and J 6 bases, with 7 bases left between them. The germline CDR1 and CDR2 sequences are SGHVS and FQNEAQ. The CDR3 covers 11 residues. The DNA of the CDR3 is TGTGCCAGCAGCCCTCGGTCTGAAGCTTTCTTT. This translates into CASSPRSEAFF.

The chain recombines TRBV7-2 with TRBJ2-7; weak D call: TRBD2 (6 bases). Trimming took 7 bases from V and 3 from J, leaving 19 bases between them. CDR3 length equals 15 residues. The germline V gene has CDR1 SGHTA and CDR2 FQGNSA. DNA of the CDR3: TGTGCCAGCACGGAGGGCGGGACTTCTAACTACGAGCAGTACTTC. Protein product: CASTEGGTSNYEQYF.

The CDR3 protein is CATSREALTGLAFF. The CDR3 coding sequence is TGTGCCACCAGCAGAGAGGCACTTACAGGGTTAGCTTTCTTT. The chain recombines TRBV15 with TRBJ1-1; D may be TRBD1 (6 bases). The germline CDR1 and CDR2 sequences are LNHNV and YYDKDF (reference sequence). The V and J ends lost 0 bases and 10 bases respectively, with 15 bases between them. The CDR3 sequence is 14 residues long.

This clone was seen a handful of times. J is TRBJ2-1 and V is TRBV3-1 (or the pseudogene TRBV3-2); 12 nucleotides agree with TRBD2. CDR1 is LGHDT and CDR2 is YNNKEL in the germline V gene (reference sequence). The V and J ends lost 4 bases and 14 bases, in that order; junction bases with no gene match: 3. This CDR3 region has 12 residues. DNA for the CDR3: TGTGCCAGCAGCCCTAGCGGGGGGGCCGAGTTCTTC. It is translated as CASSPSGGAEFF.

This chain joins TRBV6-5 and TRBJ1-5; TRBD1 matches at 11 bases. The germline V gene has CDR1 MNHEY and CDR2 SVGAGI. The CDR3 loop spans 15 amino acids. With 4 bases clipped from V and 3 bases from J, the junction kept 2 bases outside the gene matches. The CDR3 is CASSSGQGANQPQHF. The DNA of the CDR3 is TGTGCCAGCAGTTCTGGACAGGGGGCCAATCAGCCCCAGCATTTT.

This clone has only a few counts. This rearrangement joins TRBV12-3 or TRBV12-4 to TRBJ1-5, with TRBD1 matching over 7 bases. The CDR3 runs 13 residues. J was trimmed by 2 bases and V by 8 bases; bases with no gene match: 3. CDR3 DNA: TGTGCCAGCGACAGGGACCGCAATCAGCCCCAGCATTTT. Translation gives CASDRDRNQPQHF.

The V gene is TRBV6-2 or TRBV6-3, the J gene TRBJ2-1; 10 nucleotides match TRBD2. Looked up from germline, CDR1 is MNHEY and CDR2 is SVGEGT. V trimming: 2 bases; J trimming: 1 base; junction bases outside the gene matches: 5. The length of the CDR3 is 17 residues. The DNA of the CDR3 is TGTGCCAGCAGTTACGAGCGGGGGGGACGGTCCTACAATGAGCAGTTCTTC. Translating gives CASSYERGGRSYNEQFF.

The rearrangement links TRBV7-2 to TRBJ2-7, with a tentative D call TRBD2 (5 bases). From germline, CDR1 is SGHTA and CDR2 FQGNSA. V gave up 1 base and J gave up 3 bases, with 13 bases separating them. The CDR3 totals 15 residues. DNA of the CDR3: TGTGCCAGCAGCTTAGGATTCAGCGGCAACTACGAGCAGTACTTC. Protein sequence: CASSLGFSGNYEQYF.

The V and J genes are TRBV5-1 and TRBJ2-1; 13 bases fit TRBD2. V lost 7 bases, J lost 8 bases, and 6 bases stayed unmatched. Germline loops: CDR1 SGHRS, CDR2 YFSETQ. The CDR3 length is 14 residues. The CDR3: CASWPTSGRYEQFF. CDR3 DNA sequence: TGCGCCAGCTGGCCGACTAGCGGGAGGTATGAGCAGTTCTTC.

This chain connects TRBV7-3 to TRBJ1-3; tentative D call: TRBD1 (5 bases). V dropped 5 bases and J dropped 1 base, with 12 bases sitting between them. The CDR3 covers 15 residues. In germline, CDR1 is SGHTA, CDR2 FQGTGA. Written as DNA, the CDR3 is TGTGCCAGCAGCGCCCATCAGGGTTCTGGAAACACCATATATTTT. As protein: CASSAHQGSGNTIYF.

This rearrangement joins TRBV15 to TRBJ1-4; D possibly corresponds to TRBD1 (5 bases). Trimming cost V 7 bases and J 5 bases, with 11 bases left between them. The germline V gene has CDR1 LNHNV and CDR2 YYDKDF (reference sequence). The CDR3 covers 13 residues. DNA of the CDR3: TGTGCCACCAATGTGGGGGGAAATGAAAAACTGTTTTTT. Translating gives CATNVGGNEKLFF.

This chain joins TRBV4-3 and TRBJ2-1; TRBD2 matches 12 bases. The CDR3 is 16 residues long. The ends lost 2 bases at V and 4 bases at J; junction bases unmatched: 3. The germline gives CDR1 LGHNA, CDR2 YSLEER. CDR3 nucleotides: TGCGCCAGCAGCCAATCCGGGACTAGCGGGTACAATGAGCAGTTCTTC. Translated: CASSQSGTSGYNEQFF.

The chain employs TRBV18 and TRBJ1-5; TRBD1 is a possible D gene (6 bases). This CDR3 comprises 17 residues. The germline V and J ends were trimmed by 3 bases and 4 bases, with 19 bases remaining between them. Germline assignment: CDR1 KGHSH and CDR2 LQKENI. CDR3 in DNA: TGTGCCAGCTCACCTCGACAGGATGAATCAAGAAATCAGCCCCAGCATTTT. It specifies CASSPRQDESRNQPQHF. Full variable domain (missing parts from reference TRBV18 and TRBJ1-5): NAGVMQNPRHLVRRRGQEARLRCSPMKGHSHVYWYRQLPEEGLKFMVYLQKENIIDESGMPKERFSAEFPKEGPSILRIQQVVRGDSAAYFCASSPRQDESRNQPQHFGDGTRLSIL.

This clone was seen a single time. The chain uses TRBV15 and TRBJ2-4, with D uncertain. The CDR3 extends over 15 amino acids. Trimming cost V 1 base and J 9 bases, with 16 bases left between them. Germline assignment: CDR1 LNHNV and CDR2 YYDKDF (reference sequence). In DNA, the CDR3 is TGTGCCACCAGCAGAGCGGTAGCCTCATTTGCCATTCAGTACTTC. Its translation is CATSRAVASFAIQYF.

The gene calls are TRBV2 and TRBJ2-1; 11 bases are a match to TRBD2. V lost 1 base and J lost 7; bases outside the gene matches: 3. CDR3 length: 15 amino acids. The germline CDR1 and CDR2 sequences are SNHLY and FYNNEI. DNA of the CDR3: TGTGCCAGCAGTGAAGGGGGACTAGCGGTAAATGAGCAGTTCTTC. Its protein is CASSEGGLAVNEQFF.

V and J are TRBV6-5 and TRBJ2-1; TRBD2 agrees at 9 bases. V shed 6 bases and J 4 bases; nucleotides not matched to a gene: 7. Germline values: CDR1 MNHEY, CDR2 SVGAGI. CDR3 length: 15 amino acids. In DNA form, the CDR3 reads TGTGCCAGCAGGGGGCCAACTAGCGGGTACAATGAGCAGTTCTTC. Translation gives CASRGPTSGYNEQFF.

The CDR3 sequence is CASSLIGGGEAFF. DNA of the CDR3: TGTGCCAGCAGCTTAATAGGTGGCGGTGAAGCTTTCTTT. The V gene is TRBV11-2, the J gene TRBJ1-1; D not resolved. The CDR3 extends over 13 amino acids. Germline V gene lookup returns CDR1 SGHAT and CDR2 FQNNGV. V shed 2 bases and J shed 7 bases, with 11 bases lying between them.

V is TRBV6-1 and J is TRBJ1-5; D gene unclear. V gave up 0 bases and J gave up 1 base, with 10 bases separating them. The CDR3 sequence is 16 residues long. Per germline, CDR1 MNHNS and CDR2 SASEGT. The CDR3 sequence: CASSEAEQTSNQPQHF. As DNA, the CDR3 is TGTGCCAGCAGTGAAGCAGAGCAGACAAGCAATCAGCCCCAGCATTTT.

The chain couples TRBV7-9 to TRBJ1-1, with D possibly matching TRBD1 (6 bases). V lost 5 bases to trimming and J lost 0 bases, with 10 bases between them. The CDR3 consists of 14 residues. In germline, CDR1 is SEHNR, CDR2 FQNEAQ (reference sequence). CDR3 residues: CASSATGLNTEAFF. The CDR3 nucleotides read TGTGCCAGCAGCGCGACAGGATTGAACACTGAAGCTTTCTTT.